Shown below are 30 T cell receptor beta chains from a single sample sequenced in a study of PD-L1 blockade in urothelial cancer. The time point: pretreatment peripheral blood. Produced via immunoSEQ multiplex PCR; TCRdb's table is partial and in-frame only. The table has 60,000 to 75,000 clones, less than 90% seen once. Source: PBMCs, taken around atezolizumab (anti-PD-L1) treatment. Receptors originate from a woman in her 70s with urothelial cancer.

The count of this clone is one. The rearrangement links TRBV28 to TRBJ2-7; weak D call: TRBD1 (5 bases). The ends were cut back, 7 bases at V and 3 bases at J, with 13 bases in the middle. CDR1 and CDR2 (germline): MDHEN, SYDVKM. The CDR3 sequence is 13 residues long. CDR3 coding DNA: TGTGCCAGCACCCTAGACAGTCACTACGAGCAGTACTTC. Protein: CASTLDSHYEQYF.

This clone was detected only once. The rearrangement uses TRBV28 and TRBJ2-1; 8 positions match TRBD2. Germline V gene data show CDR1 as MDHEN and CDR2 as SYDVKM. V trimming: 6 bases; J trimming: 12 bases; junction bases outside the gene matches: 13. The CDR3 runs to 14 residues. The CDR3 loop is CASRSLLSGRRQFF. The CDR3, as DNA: TGTGCCAGCAGATCCCTGCTCAGCGGGAGACGGCAGTTCTTC. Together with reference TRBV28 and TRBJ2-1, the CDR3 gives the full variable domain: DVKVTQSSRYLVKRTGEKVFLECVQDMDHENMFWYRQDPGLGLRLIYFSYDVKMKEKGDIPEGYSVSREKKERFSLILESASTNQTSMYLCASRSLLSGRRQFFGPGTRLTVL.

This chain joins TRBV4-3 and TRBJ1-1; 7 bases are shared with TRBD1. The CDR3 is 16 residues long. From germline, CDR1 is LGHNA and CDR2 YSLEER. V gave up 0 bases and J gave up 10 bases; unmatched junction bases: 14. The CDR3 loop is CASSQDRQGGVFVAFF. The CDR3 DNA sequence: TGCGCCAGCAGCCAAGATAGGCAGGGGGGCGTCTTTGTAGCTTTCTTT.

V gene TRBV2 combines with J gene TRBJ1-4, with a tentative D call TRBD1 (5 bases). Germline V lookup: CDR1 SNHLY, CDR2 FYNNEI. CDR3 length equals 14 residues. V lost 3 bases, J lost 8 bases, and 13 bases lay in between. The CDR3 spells CASSELRVLEKLFF. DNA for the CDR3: TGTGCCAGCAGTGAGCTCAGGGTATTGGAAAAACTGTTTTTT.

The CDR3 region has the DNA TGTGCCAGCAGTGACAGTAACTCCTACGAGCAGTACTTC. Translated: CASSDSNSYEQYF. The chain combines TRBV25-1 with TRBJ2-7, with D hard to call. Germline values: CDR1 MGHDK, CDR2 SYGVNS. The CDR3 length is 13 residues. The V and J ends lost 3 bases and 0 bases respectively, with 6 bases between them.

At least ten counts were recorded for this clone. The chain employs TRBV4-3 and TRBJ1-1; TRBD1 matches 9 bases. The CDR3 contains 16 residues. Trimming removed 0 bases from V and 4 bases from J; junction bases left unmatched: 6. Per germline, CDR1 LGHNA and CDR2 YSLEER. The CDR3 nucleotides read TGCGCCAGCAGCCAAGATTACAGGGGGCTGGGCACTGAAGCTTTCTTT. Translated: CASSQDYRGLGTEAFF.

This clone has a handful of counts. The CDR3 region has the DNA TGTGCTAGTGGCCCTTCGCGGACAGGGAGTCACTATGGCTACACCTTC. This translates into CASGPSRTGSHYGYTF. The rearrangement joins TRBV12-5 to TRBJ1-2; TRBD1 matches at 8 bases. Trimming at V came to 6 bases and at J to 3 bases, leaving 12 bases not matched to a gene. The CDR3 is 16 amino acids. Germline-derived CDR1 and CDR2 are LGHNT and FRNRAP. The complete variable domain, with remaining parts taken from reference TRBV12-5 and TRBJ1-2, reads DARVTQTPRHKVTEMGQEVTMRCQPILGHNTVFWYRQTMMQGLELLAYFRNRAPLDDSGMPKDRFSAEMPDATLATLKIQPSEPRDSAVYFCASGPSRTGSHYGYTFGSGTRLTVV.

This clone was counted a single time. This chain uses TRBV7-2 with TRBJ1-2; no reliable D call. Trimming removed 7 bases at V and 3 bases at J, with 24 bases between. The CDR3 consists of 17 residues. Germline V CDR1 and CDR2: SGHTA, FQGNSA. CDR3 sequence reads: CASTLYAGRSPDYGYTF. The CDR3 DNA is TGTGCCAGCACCCTCTATGCCGGCCGGAGTCCTGACTATGGCTACACCTTC. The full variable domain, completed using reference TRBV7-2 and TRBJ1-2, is GAGVSQSPSNKVTEKGKDVELRCDPISGHTALYWYRQSLGQGLEFLIYFQGNSAPDKSGLPSDRFSAERTGGSVSTLTIQRTQQEDSAVYLCASTLYAGRSPDYGYTFGSGTRLTVV.

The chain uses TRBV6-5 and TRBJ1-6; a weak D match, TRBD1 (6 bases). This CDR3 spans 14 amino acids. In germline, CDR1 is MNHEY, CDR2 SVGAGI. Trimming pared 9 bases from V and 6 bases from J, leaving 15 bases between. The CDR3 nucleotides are TGTGCCAGTTTCGACTTACAGGGTAATTCACCCCTCCACTTT. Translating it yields CASFDLQGNSPLHF.

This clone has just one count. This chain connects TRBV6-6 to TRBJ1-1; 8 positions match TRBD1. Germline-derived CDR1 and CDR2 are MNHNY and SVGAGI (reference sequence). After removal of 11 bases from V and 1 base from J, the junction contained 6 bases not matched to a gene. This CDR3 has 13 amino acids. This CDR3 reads CAVRTGRNTEAFF. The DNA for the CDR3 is TGTGCCGTACGGACAGGGAGGAACACTGAAGCTTTCTTT.

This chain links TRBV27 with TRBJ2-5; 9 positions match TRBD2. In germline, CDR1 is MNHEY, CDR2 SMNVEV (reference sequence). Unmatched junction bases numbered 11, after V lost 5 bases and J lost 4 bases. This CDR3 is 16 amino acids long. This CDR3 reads CASSPLDAGGAETQYF. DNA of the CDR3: TGTGCCAGCAGTCCCCTTGACGCGGGAGGGGCAGAGACCCAGTACTTC.

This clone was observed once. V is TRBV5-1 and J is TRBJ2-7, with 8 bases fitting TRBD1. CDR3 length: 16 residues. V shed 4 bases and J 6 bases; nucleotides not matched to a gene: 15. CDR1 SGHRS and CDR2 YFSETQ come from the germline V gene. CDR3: CASSADREAGFGEQYF. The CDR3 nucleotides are TGCGCCAGCAGCGCGGACAGGGAGGCGGGTTTCGGCGAGCAGTACTTC.

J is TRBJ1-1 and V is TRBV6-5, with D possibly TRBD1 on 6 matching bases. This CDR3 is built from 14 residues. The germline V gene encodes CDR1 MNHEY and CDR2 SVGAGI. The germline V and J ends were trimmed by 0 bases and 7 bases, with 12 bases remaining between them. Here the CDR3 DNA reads TGTGCCAGCAGTTACTCGAGGACAGATGATGAAGCTTTCTTT. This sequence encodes CASSYSRTDDEAFF.

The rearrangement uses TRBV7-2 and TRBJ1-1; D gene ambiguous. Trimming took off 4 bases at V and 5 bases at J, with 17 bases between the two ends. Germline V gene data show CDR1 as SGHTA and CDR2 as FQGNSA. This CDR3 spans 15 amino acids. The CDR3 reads CASSSITLSGTEAFF. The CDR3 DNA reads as TGTGCCAGCAGCTCCATCACGTTATCGGGTACTGAAGCTTTCTTT. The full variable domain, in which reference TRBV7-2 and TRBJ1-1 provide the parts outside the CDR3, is GAGVSQSPSNKVTEKGKDVELRCDPISGHTALYWYRQSLGQGLEFLIYFQGNSAPDKSGLPSDRFSAERTGGSVSTLTIQRTQQEDSAVYLCASSSITLSGTEAFFGQGTRLTVV.

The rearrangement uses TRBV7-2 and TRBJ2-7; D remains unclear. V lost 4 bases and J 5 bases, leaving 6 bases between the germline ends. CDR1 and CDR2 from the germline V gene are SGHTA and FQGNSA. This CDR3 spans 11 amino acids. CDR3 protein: CASSSSDEQYF. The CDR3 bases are TGTGCCAGCAGCTCCTCGGACGAGCAGTACTTC.

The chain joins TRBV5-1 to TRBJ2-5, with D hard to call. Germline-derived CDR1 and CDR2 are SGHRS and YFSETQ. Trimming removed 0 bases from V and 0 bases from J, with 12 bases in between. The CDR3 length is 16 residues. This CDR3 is CASSLGGRRNQETQYF. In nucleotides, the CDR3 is TGCGCCAGCAGCTTGGGAGGCCGCCGAAACCAAGAGACCCAGTACTTC.

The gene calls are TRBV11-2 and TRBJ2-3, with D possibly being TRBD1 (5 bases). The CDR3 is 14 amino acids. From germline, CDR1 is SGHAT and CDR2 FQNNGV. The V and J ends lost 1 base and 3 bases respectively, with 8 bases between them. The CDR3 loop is CASSLARGTDTQYF. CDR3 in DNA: TGTGCCAGCAGCTTAGCAAGGGGAACAGATACGCAGTATTTT.

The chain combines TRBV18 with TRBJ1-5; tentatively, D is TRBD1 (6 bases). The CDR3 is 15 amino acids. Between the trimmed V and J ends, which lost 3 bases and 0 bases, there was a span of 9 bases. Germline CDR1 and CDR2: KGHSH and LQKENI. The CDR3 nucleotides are TGTGCCAGCTCACCGGACAGCTATAGCAATCAGCCCCAGCATTTT. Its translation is CASSPDSYSNQPQHF.

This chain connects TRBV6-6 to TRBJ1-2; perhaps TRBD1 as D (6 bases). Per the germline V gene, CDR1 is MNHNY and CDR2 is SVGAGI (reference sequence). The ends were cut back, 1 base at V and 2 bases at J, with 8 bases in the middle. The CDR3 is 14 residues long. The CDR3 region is CASSYYGQNYGYTF. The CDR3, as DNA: TGTGCCAGCAGTTACTACGGACAGAACTATGGCTACACCTTC.

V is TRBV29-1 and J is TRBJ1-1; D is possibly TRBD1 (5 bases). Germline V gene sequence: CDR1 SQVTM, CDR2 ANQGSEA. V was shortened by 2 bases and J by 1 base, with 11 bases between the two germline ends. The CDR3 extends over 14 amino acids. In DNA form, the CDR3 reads TGCAGCGTTGAAAAGGAGGGACCGAACACTGAAGCTTTCTTT. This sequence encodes CSVEKEGPNTEAFF.

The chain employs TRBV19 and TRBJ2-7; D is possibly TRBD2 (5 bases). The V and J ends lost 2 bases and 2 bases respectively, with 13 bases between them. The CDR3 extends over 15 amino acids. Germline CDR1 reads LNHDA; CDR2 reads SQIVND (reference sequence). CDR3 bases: TGTGCCAGTAGTATATTCGGGCAGCGGACCTACGAGCAGTACTTC. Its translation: CASSIFGQRTYEQYF.

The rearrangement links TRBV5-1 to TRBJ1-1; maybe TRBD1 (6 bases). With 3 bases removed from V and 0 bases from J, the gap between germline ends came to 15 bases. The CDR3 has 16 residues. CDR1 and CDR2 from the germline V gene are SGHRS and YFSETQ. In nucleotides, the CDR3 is TGCGCCAGCAGCTGGAACACGGGACAAGTGAACACTGAAGCTTTCTTT. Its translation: CASSWNTGQVNTEAFF.

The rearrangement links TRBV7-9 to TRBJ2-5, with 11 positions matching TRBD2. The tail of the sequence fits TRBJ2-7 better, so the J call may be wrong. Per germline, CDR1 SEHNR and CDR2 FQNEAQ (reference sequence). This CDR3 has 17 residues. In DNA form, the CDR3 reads TGTGCCAGCAGCCCCGGACTAGCGGGTTGGTTCTCCTACGAGCAGTACTTC. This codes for CASSPGLAGWFSYEQYF.

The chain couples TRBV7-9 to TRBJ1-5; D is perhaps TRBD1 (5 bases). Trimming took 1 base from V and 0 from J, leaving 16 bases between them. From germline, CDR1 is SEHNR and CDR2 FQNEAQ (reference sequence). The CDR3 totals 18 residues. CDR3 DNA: TGTGCCAGCAGCTTAGTTTCAGGGCCAAGTTATAGCAATCAGCCCCAGCATTTT. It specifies CASSLVSGPSYSNQPQHF.

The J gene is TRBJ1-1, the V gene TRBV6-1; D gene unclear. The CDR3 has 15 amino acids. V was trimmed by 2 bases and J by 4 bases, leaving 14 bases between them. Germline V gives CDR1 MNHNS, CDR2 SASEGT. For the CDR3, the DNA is TGTGCCAGCAGTGAACAAGGGAAGGGAGGCACTGAAGCTTTCTTT. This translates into CASSEQGKGGTEAFF.

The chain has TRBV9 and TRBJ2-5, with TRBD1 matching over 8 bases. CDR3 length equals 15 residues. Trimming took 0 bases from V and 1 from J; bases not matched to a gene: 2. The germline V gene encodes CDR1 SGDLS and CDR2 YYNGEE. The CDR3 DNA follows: TGTGCCAGCAGCGTAGATGGACAGGGCCAAGAGACCCAGTACTTC. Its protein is CASSVDGQGQETQYF.

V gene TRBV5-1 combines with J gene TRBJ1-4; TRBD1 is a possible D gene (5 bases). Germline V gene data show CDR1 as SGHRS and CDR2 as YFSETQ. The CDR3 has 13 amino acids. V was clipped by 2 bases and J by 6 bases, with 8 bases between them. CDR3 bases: TGCGCCAGCAGCTTTCGGGGGGATGAAAAACTGTTTTTT. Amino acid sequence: CASSFRGDEKLFF.

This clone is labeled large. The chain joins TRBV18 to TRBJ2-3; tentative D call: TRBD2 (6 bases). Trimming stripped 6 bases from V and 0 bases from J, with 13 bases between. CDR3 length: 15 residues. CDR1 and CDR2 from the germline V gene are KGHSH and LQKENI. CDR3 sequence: CASSGEEGSTDTQYF. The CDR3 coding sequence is TGTGCCAGCTCGGGAGAGGAGGGAAGCACAGATACGCAGTATTTT. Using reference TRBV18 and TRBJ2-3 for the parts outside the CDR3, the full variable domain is NAGVMQNPRHLVRRRGQEARLRCSPMKGHSHVYWYRQLPEEGLKFMVYLQKENIIDESGMPKERFSAEFPKEGPSILRIQQVVRGDSAAYFCASSGEEGSTDTQYFGPGTRLTVL.

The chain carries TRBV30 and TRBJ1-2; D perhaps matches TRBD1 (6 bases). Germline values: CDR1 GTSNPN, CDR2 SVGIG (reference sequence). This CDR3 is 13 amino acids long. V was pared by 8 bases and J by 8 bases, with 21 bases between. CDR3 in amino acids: CAGPGHSPKGYTF. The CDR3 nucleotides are TGTGCCGGGCCGGGACACTCTCCGAAGGGCTACACCTTC. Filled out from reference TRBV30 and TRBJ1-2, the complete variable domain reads SQTIHQWPATLVQPVGSPLSLECTVEGTSNPNLYWYRQAAGRGLQLLFYSVGIGQISSEVPQNLSASRPQDRQFILSSKKLLLSDSGFYLCAGPGHSPKGYTFGSGTRLTVV.

CDR3 protein: CASSPLAGSNYGYTF. CDR3 DNA: TGTGCCAGCTCACCACTGGCAGGGTCTAACTATGGCTACACCTTC. The V gene is TRBV18, the J gene TRBJ1-2; D possibly corresponds to TRBD1 (5 bases). Per germline, CDR1 KGHSH and CDR2 LQKENI. V was clipped by 1 base and J by 0 bases, with 9 bases between them. This CDR3 is 15 amino acids long.